Below are 19 T cell receptor beta chains sequenced from a single sample in a study of blood T cell repertoires in COVID-19. The protocol was immunoSEQ multiplex PCR, while the TCRdb copy is restricted to in-frame clones and leaves out a portion. The data hold roughly 480,000 clones, with 89% observed a single time. Sequencing was done on a sample of peripheral blood. The receptor source for this set is a man between 18 and 35 years old with COVID-19, enrolled during active disease.

V and J are TRBV2 and TRBJ2-5; a weak D match, TRBD1 (6 bases). CDR3 length: 14 amino acids. V lost 7 bases and J lost 5, with 17 bases in between. Germline V gene data show CDR1 as SNHLY and CDR2 as FYNNEI. CDR3 protein: CASTPWVGGETQYF. The DNA for the CDR3 is TGTGCCAGCACCCCCTGGGTAGGGGGTGAGACCCAGTACTTC.

This chain uses TRBV5-1 with TRBJ2-3, with 14 bases that match TRBD2. The CDR3 is made up of 18 amino acids. Germline V gives CDR1 SGHRS, CDR2 YFSETQ. Trimming at V came to 4 bases and at J to 1 base, leaving 8 bases not matched to a gene. CDR3 coding DNA: TGCGCCAGCAGCATCGGGACTAGCGGGAGTACGGGCACAGATACGCAGTATTTT. This gives the protein CASSIGTSGSTGTDTQYF. Drawing the rest from reference TRBV5-1 and TRBJ2-3, the complete variable domain is KAGVTQTPRYLIKTRGQQVTLSCSPISGHRSVSWYQQTPGQGLQFLFEYFSETQRNKGNFPGRFSGRQFSNSRSEMNVSTLELGDSALYLCASSIGTSGSTGTDTQYFGPGTRLTVL.

With regard to this clone: Other DNA sequences in this specimen translate into the identical CDR3. This chain joins TRBV5-4 and TRBJ2-3, with 8 bases that match TRBD1. J was trimmed by 4 bases and V by 0 bases; bases with no gene match: 4. From germline, CDR1 is SGHNT and CDR2 YYREEE (reference sequence). The CDR3 has 15 amino acids. The CDR3 coding sequence is TGTGCCAGCAGCTTGGGCGGACAGGGCTCAGATACGCAGTATTTT. Translation gives CASSLGGQGSDTQYF.

The chain employs TRBV7-3 and TRBJ2-1; possible D gene TRBD1, 5 bases. Trimming removed 8 bases from V and 1 base from J, with 9 bases in between. This CDR3 comprises 13 residues. Per germline, CDR1 SGHTA and CDR2 FQGTGA. The CDR3 region is CASSKGSYNEQFF. The DNA of the CDR3 is TGTGCCAGCTCGAAGGGGTCCTACAATGAGCAGTTCTTC.

The chain links TRBV5-1 to TRBJ2-3; D might be TRBD1 (6 bases). The CDR3 runs to 14 residues. Germline V gene sequence: CDR1 SGHRS, CDR2 YFSETQ. V was clipped by 3 bases and J by 0 bases, with 8 bases between them. Here the CDR3 reads CASSYQGSTDTQYF. The CDR3 region has the DNA TGCGCCAGCAGCTATCAGGGGAGCACAGATACGCAGTATTTT.

This clone came up once. This rearrangement joins TRBV7-9 to TRBJ2-3; D may be TRBD1 (5 bases). This CDR3 has 14 residues. Trimming pared 5 bases from V and 3 bases from J, leaving 12 bases between. Germline values: CDR1 SEHNR, CDR2 FQNEAQ (reference sequence). The DNA of the CDR3 is TGTGCCAGCAGCCCAAGACAGAGGACAGATACGCAGTATTTT. As protein: CASSPRQRTDTQYF.

The genes are TRBV10-2 and TRBJ2-1; 12 positions agree with TRBD2. V lost 0 bases and J lost 1; bases outside the gene matches: 7. Germline V gene data show CDR1 as WSHSY and CDR2 as SAAADI. This CDR3 has 19 residues. The CDR3 sequence is CASSESEGLAGLSYNEQFF. The CDR3 DNA reads TGCGCCAGCAGTGAGTCAGAGGGACTAGCGGGCCTGTCCTACAATGAGCAGTTCTTC.

The J gene is TRBJ2-7, the V gene TRBV30; possibly TRBD2 for D (6 bases). The V gene lost 4 bases and the J gene lost 9 bases, with 25 bases spanning the gap. CDR3 length: 15 amino acids. The germline CDR1 and CDR2 sequences are GTSNPN and SVGIG (reference sequence). CDR3 DNA: TGTGCCTGGACCACTACCAGTATTGGGGGGATCGGGCAGTACTTC. This translates into CAWTTTSIGGIGQYF.

This chain links TRBV5-4 with TRBJ2-5; TRBD2 matches 7 bases. CDR3 length: 14 residues. With 5 bases clipped from V and 1 base from J, the junction kept 5 bases outside the gene matches. Germline assignment: CDR1 SGHNT and CDR2 YYREEE (reference sequence). The CDR3 spells CASRAWTSQETQYF. The CDR3 nucleotides are TGTGCCAGCAGGGCTTGGACTAGCCAAGAGACCCAGTACTTC.

This clone has only one observation. V and J are TRBV28 and TRBJ2-1; D may be TRBD2 (6 bases). This CDR3 is 12 amino acids long. Trimming took 5 bases from V and 15 from J, leaving 17 bases between them. The germline gives CDR1 MDHEN, CDR2 SYDVKM. The DNA for the CDR3 is TGTGCCAGCAGTCCCCGGACTGCCGGGGGGTTCTTC. Its protein product is CASSPRTAGGFF. The full variable domain, in which reference TRBV28 and TRBJ2-1 provide the parts outside the CDR3, is DVKVTQSSRYLVKRTGEKVFLECVQDMDHENMFWYRQDPGLGLRLIYFSYDVKMKEKGDIPEGYSVSREKKERFSLILESASTNQTSMYLCASSPRTAGGFFGPGTRLTVL.

This rearrangement joins TRBV5-6 to TRBJ2-7; maybe TRBD2 (5 bases). Germline-derived CDR1 and CDR2 are SGHDT and YYEEEE. Trimming took off 2 bases at V and 0 bases at J, with 12 bases between the two ends. CDR3 length: 15 amino acids. The CDR3 loop is CASSFGNRGSYEQYF. The CDR3, as DNA: TGTGCCAGCAGCTTCGGGAACCGGGGCTCCTACGAGCAGTACTTC.

This clone was recorded a few times. The rearrangement links TRBV2 to TRBJ1-2; a weak D match, TRBD1 (6 bases). From germline, CDR1 is SNHLY and CDR2 FYNNEI. Trimming removed 4 bases from V and 4 bases from J, with 13 bases in between. There are 14 residues in the CDR3. In DNA form, the CDR3 reads TGTGCCAGCAGTGTTTTAAGACAGGCCTATGGCTACACCTTC. It encodes CASSVLRQAYGYTF.

The chain uses TRBV3-1 (or the pseudogene TRBV3-2) and TRBJ2-3; 8 bases agree with TRBD2. From germline, CDR1 is LGHDT and CDR2 YNNKEL (reference sequence). The CDR3 loop spans 16 amino acids. The ends lost 0 bases at V and 6 bases at J; junction bases unmatched: 8. This CDR3 reads CASSQDRGGLGDTQYF. In DNA form, the CDR3 reads TGTGCCAGCAGCCAAGATAGAGGGGGACTAGGGGATACGCAGTATTTT.

V and J are TRBV6-5 and TRBJ2-5, with 9 bases that match TRBD1. The V gene's germline CDR1 is MNHEY and CDR2 SVGAGI. This CDR3 spans 14 amino acids. V lost 8 bases, J lost 3 bases, and 7 bases stayed unmatched. The CDR3 nucleotides are TGTGCCAGCCTCCGGGACAGGGCAGAAGAGACCCAGTACTTC. Its protein is CASLRDRAEETQYF.

This chain links TRBV18 with TRBJ1-1; 7 bases agree with TRBD1. This CDR3 is 14 amino acids long. CDR1 is KGHSH and CDR2 is LQKENI in the germline V gene. Germline trimming cut 4 bases from V and 1 base from J; bases unmatched to any gene: 3. CDR3 loop: CASSLGQQNTEAFF. CDR3 nucleotides: TGTGCCAGCTCACTGGGACAGCAGAACACTGAAGCTTTCTTT. Full variable domain (rest looked up from reference TRBV18 and TRBJ1-1): NAGVMQNPRHLVRRRGQEARLRCSPMKGHSHVYWYRQLPEEGLKFMVYLQKENIIDESGMPKERFSAEFPKEGPSILRIQQVVRGDSAAYFCASSLGQQNTEAFFGQGTRLTVV.

This clone was counted a few times. The V and J genes are TRBV3-1 (or the pseudogene TRBV3-2) and TRBJ2-7; D may be TRBD1 (6 bases). The length of the CDR3 is 14 residues. Germline V lookup: CDR1 LGHDT, CDR2 YNNKEL (reference sequence). Trimming took off 7 bases at V and 7 bases at J, with 20 bases between the two ends. In nucleotides, the CDR3 is TGTGCCAGCACCCTACAGGGTGGGGGTGATGAGCAGTACTTC. Amino acid sequence: CASTLQGGGDEQYF.

The J gene is TRBJ1-2, the V gene TRBV2, with 12 bases fitting TRBD1. The CDR3 covers 14 residues. Germline V CDR1 and CDR2: SNHLY, FYNNEI. The junction had 6 bases not matched to a gene; V was cut back by 6 bases and J by 7 bases. CDR3 sequence (DNA): TGTGCCAGCAGCGCGGGACAGGGGGCGTCTGGCTACACCTTC. The encoded protein is CASSAGQGASGYTF. Full variable domain (rest looked up from reference TRBV2 and TRBJ1-2): EPEVTQTPSHQVTQMGQEVILRCVPISNHLYFYWYRQILGQKVEFLVSFYNNEISEKSEIFDDQFSVERPDGSNFTLKIRSTKLEDSAMYFCASSAGQGASGYTFGSGTRLTVV.

This chain connects TRBV18 to TRBJ2-3; TRBD1 matches at 8 bases. CDR3 length: 15 amino acids. Germline lookup yields CDR1 KGHSH and CDR2 LQKENI. V lost 3 bases and J lost 1; bases outside the gene matches: 3. CDR3 coding DNA: TGTGCCAGCTCACCGCAGGGACAGGGCACAGATACGCAGTATTTT. This sequence encodes CASSPQGQGTDTQYF. The variable domain in full, with the rest retrieved from reference TRBV18 and TRBJ2-3, is NAGVMQNPRHLVRRRGQEARLRCSPMKGHSHVYWYRQLPEEGLKFMVYLQKENIIDESGMPKERFSAEFPKEGPSILRIQQVVRGDSAAYFCASSPQGQGTDTQYFGPGTRLTVL.

This rearrangement joins TRBV5-6 to TRBJ2-3; possible D gene TRBD2, 6 bases. V dropped 5 bases and J dropped 3 bases, with 13 bases sitting between them. The length of the CDR3 is 14 residues. Looked up from germline, CDR1 is SGHDT and CDR2 is YYEEEE. The CDR3 DNA reads TGTGCCAGCAGAGGACGGGGGAAAACAGATACGCAGTATTTT. This gives the protein CASRGRGKTDTQYF.